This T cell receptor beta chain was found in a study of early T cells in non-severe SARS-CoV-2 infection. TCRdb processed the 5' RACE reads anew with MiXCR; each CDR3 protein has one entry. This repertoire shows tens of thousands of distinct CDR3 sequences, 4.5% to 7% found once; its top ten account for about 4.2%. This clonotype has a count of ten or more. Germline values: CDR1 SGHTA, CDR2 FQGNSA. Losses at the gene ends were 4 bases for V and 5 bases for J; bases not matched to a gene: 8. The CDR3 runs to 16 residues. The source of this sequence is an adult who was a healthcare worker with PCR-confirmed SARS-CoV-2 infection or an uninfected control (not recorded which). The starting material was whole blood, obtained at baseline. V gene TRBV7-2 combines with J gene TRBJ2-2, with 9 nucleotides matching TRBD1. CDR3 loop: CASSSLRDRVTGELFF. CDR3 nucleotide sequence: TGTGCCAGCAGCTCCTTGCGGGACAGGGTGACCGGGGAGCTGTTTTTT.